In this sample, the clone carrying this T cell receptor (beta chain) turned up many times. Antigen specificity is unknown. TCRdb processed the reads anew with MiXCR; each CDR3 protein has one entry. The table shows 140,000 to 150,000 distinct CDR3 sequences, with over 25% occurring only once. This record belongs to a study of T cell repertoires in cytomegalovirus infection. In the study overall: Newly reported HLA-C-restricted and thoroughly characterized HLA-B-restricted CMV epitopes were employed. General study findings and limits: It was HLA-C-restricted CMV-specific TCR beta clonotypes that dominated the response ex vivo.

CDR1 and CDR2 (germline): SGHTA, FQGTGA. Trimming took 0 bases from V and 0 from J, leaving 6 bases between them. This CDR3 region has 15 residues. This material consisted of CD8+ T cells from cultured PBMCs, taken from culture after CMV antigen stimulation. The receptor was isolated from a human donor in good health (CMV status not recorded). Some clones in this sample may be carry-over from other donors' samples. The chain has TRBV7-3 and TRBJ2-1; the D gene is possibly TRBD2 (5 bases). CDR3 amino acids: CASSLTGSSYNEQFF. CDR3 nucleotide sequence: TGTGCCAGCAGCTTAACAGGGAGCTCCTACAATGAGCAGTTCTTC.